One sample yielded the 28 T cell receptor beta chains listed below, sequenced in a study of early T cells in non-severe SARS-CoV-2 infection. Using its own MiXCR run on the 5' RACE reads, TCRdb lists one record per CDR3 protein. The sample carries tens of thousands of distinct CDR3 sequences, 14% recorded once. Sequencing was carried out using whole blood. All receptors derive from an adult who was a healthcare worker with PCR-confirmed SARS-CoV-2 infection or an uninfected control (not recorded which).

The chain uses TRBV4-2 and TRBJ2-3; 7 bases are a match to TRBD2. The CDR3 is 16 residues long. Germline V lookup: CDR1 LGHNA, CDR2 YNFKEQ. V trimming: 1 base; J trimming: 4 bases; junction bases outside the gene matches: 8. The DNA of the CDR3 is TGTGCCAGCAGCCAAGCAGGACTAGTAAGCTCAGATACGCAGTATTTT. Translating it yields CASSQAGLVSSDTQYF.

This clonotype turned up a few times. V usage is TRBV10-3 and J usage is TRBJ1-1, with TRBD1 matching over 10 bases. There are 14 residues in the CDR3. The trim removed 8 bases at V and 3 bases at J, leaving 6 bases unmatched. Per germline, CDR1 ENHRY and CDR2 SYGVKD. CDR3: CAIRGGQGYTEAFF. The DNA for the CDR3 is TGTGCCATCCGGGGGGGACAGGGGTACACTGAAGCTTTCTTT.

This clonotype was seen a few times. V usage is TRBV18 and J usage is TRBJ2-5, with D maybe TRBD1 (5 bases). Deletions cut 6 bases from V and 1 base from J, with 15 bases between. The CDR3 is 15 amino acids. Germline loops: CDR1 KGHSH, CDR2 LQKENI. CDR3 region: CASSRTLPSQETQYF. The CDR3 DNA follows: TGTGCCAGCTCCCGGACACTGCCATCCCAAGAGACCCAGTACTTC.

This clonotype was seen a few times. V gene TRBV12-3 or TRBV12-4 combines with J gene TRBJ2-3, with TRBD2 matching 13 bases. The trim removed 5 bases at V and 2 bases at J, leaving 1 base unmatched. The CDR3 has 15 residues. The DNA for the CDR3 is TGTGCCAGCAGTACTAGCGGGGGGGCCACAGATACGCAGTATTTT. As protein: CASSTSGGATDTQYF.

This clonotype was counted at least ten times. This sequence joins TRBV28 and TRBJ1-5; the D gene is possibly TRBD1 (5 bases). This CDR3 comprises 13 residues. Deletions cut 3 bases from V and 5 bases from J, with 8 bases between. The germline CDR1 and CDR2 sequences are MDHEN and SYDVKM. DNA of the CDR3: TGTGCCAGCAGTTTCAGGGTGCATCAGCCCCAGCATTTT. Its protein is CASSFRVHQPQHF.

This clonotype has more than one count but fewer than ten. This sequence joins TRBV4-2 and TRBJ1-6; D call uncertain. This CDR3 has 15 amino acids. The V gene's germline CDR1 is LGHNA and CDR2 YNFKEQ. V gave up 1 base and J gave up 6 bases, with 10 bases separating them. CDR3 DNA sequence: TGTGCCAGCAGCCAAGCGACGGCGTCTAATTCACCCCTCCACTTT. This encodes CASSQATASNSPLHF.

The rearrangement uses TRBV28 and TRBJ1-5; maybe TRBD1 (5 bases). Germline V lookup: CDR1 MDHEN, CDR2 SYDVKM. V was clipped by 5 bases and J by 7 bases, with 18 bases between them. CDR3 length equals 15 residues. CDR3 nucleotides: TGTGCCAGCAGTACCCCCACCGCGGGGCACCAGCCCCAGCATTTT. Encoded protein: CASSTPTAGHQPQHF.

This clonotype turned up a few times. The V call is TRBV5-1, the J call TRBJ2-7; D is possibly TRBD1 (5 bases). Germline V CDR1 and CDR2: SGHRS, YFSETQ. This CDR3 is built from 14 residues. Trimming left V 1 base short and J 4 bases short, with 12 bases between. CDR3 nucleotide sequence: TGCGCCAGCAGCTTGATCCAGGGCCAATACGAGCAGTACTTC. Encoded protein: CASSLIQGQYEQYF.

This clonotype has a handful of counts. J is TRBJ1-4 and V is TRBV28, with 7 bases identical to TRBD1. The CDR3 has 18 amino acids. The V segment lost 3 bases and the J segment 4 bases; nucleotides outside the gene matches: 14. Germline CDR1 and CDR2: MDHEN and SYDVKM. CDR3 sequence: CASSFRDRDLMVNEKLFF. In nucleotides, the CDR3 is TGTGCCAGCAGTTTCCGTGACAGGGATCTGATGGTTAATGAAAAACTGTTTTTT. Based on the CDR3 plus reference TRBV28 and TRBJ1-4, the full variable domain is DVKVTQSSRYLVKRTGEKVFLECVQDMDHENMFWYRQDPGLGLRLIYFSYDVKMKEKGDIPEGYSVSREKKERFSLILESASTNQTSMYLCASSFRDRDLMVNEKLFFGSGTQLSVL.

This clonotype was observed at least ten times. The gene calls are TRBV7-9 and TRBJ1-4; D remains unclear. Trimming shortened V by 5 bases and J by 6 bases, and 4 bases separated the two germline ends. Germline CDR1 SEHNR, CDR2 FQNEAQ (reference sequence). The CDR3 has 11 amino acids. The CDR3 DNA is TGTGCCAGCAGCCCAGATGAAAAACTGTTTTTT. This translates into CASSPDEKLFF.

This clonotype came up many times. The chain employs TRBV3-1 and TRBJ1-2; weak D call: TRBD1 (6 bases). The V end was cut by 8 bases, the J end by 2 bases, with 12 bases between. The germline V gene encodes CDR1 LGHDT and CDR2 YNNKEL (reference sequence). This CDR3 has 13 residues. CDR3 sequence reads: CASGNRVNYGYTF. CDR3 DNA sequence: TGTGCCAGCGGCAACAGGGTAAACTATGGCTACACCTTC.

This clonotype was found a few times. The chain has TRBV29-1 and TRBJ1-2; no clear D gene. CDR1 is SQVTM and CDR2 is ANQGSEA in the germline V gene. This CDR3 is 12 amino acids long. Trimming took off 6 bases at V and 4 bases at J, with 12 bases between the two ends. Written as DNA, the CDR3 is TGCAGCGTGGGAGAGGGATTCTATGGCTACACCTTC. Translation gives CSVGEGFYGYTF.

The chain is built from TRBV9 and TRBJ2-1, with D possibly matching TRBD2 (6 bases). Per germline, CDR1 SGDLS and CDR2 YYNGEE. V was clipped by 1 base and J by 5 bases, with 7 bases between them. The length of the CDR3 is 13 residues. CDR3 sequence: CASSVSGDNEQFF. The CDR3, as DNA: TGTGCCAGCAGCGTATCGGGGGACAATGAGCAGTTCTTC.

This clonotype was recorded a few times. This sequence joins TRBV7-2 and TRBJ1-5, with D possibly matching TRBD1 (5 bases). Between the trimmed V and J ends, which lost 4 bases and 5 bases, there was a span of 9 bases. This CDR3 has 13 amino acids. CDR1 is SGHTA, CDR2 FQGNSA, per germline. The CDR3 loop reads CASSWSGYQPQHF. The CDR3 nucleotides read TGTGCCAGCAGCTGGTCAGGGTATCAGCCCCAGCATTTT.

The CDR3 sequence: CASSLGYSTEAFF. In DNA form, the CDR3 reads TGTGCCAGCAGTTTAGGGTATAGCACTGAAGCTTTCTTT. The gene calls are TRBV12-3 or TRBV12-4 and TRBJ1-1; D ambiguous. The germline V and J ends were trimmed by 1 base and 4 bases, with 7 bases remaining between them. The CDR3 spans 13 residues.

The rearrangement uses TRBV7-8 and TRBJ1-2; no definite D call. The CDR3 spans 13 residues. The germline CDR1 and CDR2 sequences are SGHVS and FQNEAQ. V shed 0 bases and J shed 8 bases, with 10 bases lying between them. CDR3 in amino acids: CASSLADMWGYTF. CDR3 sequence (DNA): TGTGCCAGCAGCTTAGCTGACATGTGGGGCTACACCTTC.

V usage is TRBV7-2 and J usage is TRBJ2-5; D possibly uses TRBD1 or TRBD2 (5 bases each). The ends were cut back, 0 bases at V and 2 bases at J, with 10 bases in the middle. This CDR3 comprises 15 residues. Germline CDR1 and CDR2: SGHTA and FQGNSA. The CDR3 DNA is TGTGCCAGCAGCTTAGCGGGGGAGAGTCAAGAGACCCAGTACTTC. Protein product: CASSLAGESQETQYF.

This clonotype has only a few counts. The V gene is TRBV7-9, the J gene TRBJ1-2; D is possibly TRBD1 (6 bases). CDR3 size: 11 residues. The ends were cut back, 5 bases at V and 8 bases at J, with 9 bases in the middle. Germline CDR1 is SEHNR and CDR2 is FQNEAQ (reference sequence). The CDR3 loop reads CASSGQRGYTF. The CDR3 DNA reads as TGTGCCAGCAGCGGACAGCGCGGCTACACCTTC.

This clonotype was counted only a few times. V and J are TRBV13 and TRBJ1-1; D possibly corresponds to TRBD1 (5 bases). The germline gives CDR1 PRHDT, CDR2 FYEKMQ (reference sequence). The CDR3 contains 15 residues. V was shortened by 3 bases and J by 4 bases, with 15 bases between the two germline ends. The CDR3 bases are TGTGCCAGCAGCTTCGGGACGGCGACTTCCACTGAAGCTTTCTTT. Translation: CASSFGTATSTEAFF.

To note about this clonotype: One end of the junction fails to match germline, which may point to a read error. The chain links TRBV28 to TRBJ2-7, with 8 nucleotides matching TRBD1. CDR1 is MDHEN, CDR2 SYDVKM, per germline. This CDR3 spans 15 amino acids. Here the CDR3 DNA reads TGTGACAGCAGCTCGACGTCGACAGGGGTGTACGAGCAGTACTTC. The encoded protein is CDSSSTSTGVYEQYF. The full variable domain, in which reference TRBV28 and TRBJ2-7 provide the parts outside the CDR3, is DVKVTQSSRYLVKRTGEKVFLECVQDMDHENMFWYRQDPGLGLRLIYFSYDVKMKEKGDIPEGYSVSREKKERFSLILESASTNQTSMYLCDSSSTSTGVYEQYFGPGTRLTVT.

This clonotype turned up a few times. A junction boundary mismatches the germline segment, possibly from a read error. This chain connects TRBV14 to TRBJ2-7; 10 nucleotides agree with TRBD1. Germline-derived CDR1 and CDR2 are SGHDN and FVKESK. This CDR3 region has 13 residues. The CDR3 DNA is TGTGCCAGCAGCCAAGGAACTCGGGACAGGGGATTGTTC. Translated: CASSQGTRDRGLF.

The sample holds many counts of this clonotype. The chain joins TRBV12-3 or TRBV12-4 to TRBJ1-5, with D tentatively TRBD1 (5 bases). The CDR3 spans 14 residues. The V gene lost 3 bases and the J gene lost 4 bases, with 10 bases spanning the gap. The DNA for the CDR3 is TGTGCCAGCAGTTTGTTCCAGGGAAATCAGCCCCAGCATTTT. Protein: CASSLFQGNQPQHF.

This chain uses TRBV7-9 with TRBJ1-1; D may be TRBD1 (5 bases). The V gene lost 4 bases and the J gene lost 5 bases, with 11 bases spanning the gap. The CDR3 length is 13 residues. Germline assignment: CDR1 SEHNR and CDR2 FQNEAQ (reference sequence). CDR3 protein: CASSSQEGTEAFF. CDR3 in DNA: TGTGCCAGCAGCTCCCAGGAGGGGACTGAAGCTTTCTTT. Variable domain in full (rest from reference TRBV7-9 and TRBJ1-1): DTGVSQNPRHKITKRGQNVTFRCDPISEHNRLYWYRQTLGQGPEFLTYFQNEAQLEKSRLLSDRFSAERPKGSFSTLEIQRTEQGDSAMYLCASSSQEGTEAFFGQGTRLTVV.

This clonotype was detected many times. This chain connects TRBV29-1 to TRBJ2-5, with TRBD2 matching 8 bases. Looked up from germline, CDR1 is SQVTM and CDR2 is ANQGSEA. Trimming at V came to 7 bases and at J to 4 bases, leaving 5 bases not matched to a gene. The CDR3 consists of 12 residues. CDR3 nucleotides: TGCAGCGCGGGAGGGCCCCCAGAGACCCAGTACTTC. Its translation: CSAGGPPETQYF.

In its sample, this clonotype was seen once. CDR3 DNA: TGTGCCAGCAGTAAACTTCGACAGGTAGCCAAAAACATTCAGTACTTC. Its translation: CASSKLRQVAKNIQYF. The V and J genes are TRBV28 and TRBJ2-4; weak D call: TRBD1 (6 bases). The V gene's germline CDR1 is MDHEN and CDR2 SYDVKM. V was trimmed by 5 bases and J by 0 bases, leaving 14 bases between them. This CDR3 spans 16 amino acids.

This clonotype was seen a handful of times. The rearrangement links TRBV29-1 to TRBJ1-3, with D possibly being TRBD1 (5 bases). This CDR3 region has 13 residues. V was shortened by 4 bases and J by 2 bases, with 9 bases between the two germline ends. The germline V gene encodes CDR1 SQVTM and CDR2 ANQGSEA. The CDR3 nucleotides are TGCAGCGTTGGCGACAGTACTGGAAACACCATATATTTT. Translation gives CSVGDSTGNTIYF.

The table lists this clonotype with a few counts. The V call is TRBV7-9, the J call TRBJ1-1; D is unclear. V shed 4 bases and J shed 6 bases, with 9 bases lying between them. Germline V gives CDR1 SEHNR, CDR2 FQNEAQ (reference sequence). CDR3 length: 12 residues. This CDR3 reads CASSSDGSEAFF. CDR3 coding DNA: TGTGCCAGCAGCTCAGACGGGTCTGAAGCTTTCTTT.

This rearrangement joins TRBV6-5 to TRBJ2-2, with D perhaps assigned TRBD1 or TRBD2 (5 bases each). The ends were cut back, 6 bases at V and 3 bases at J, with 14 bases in the middle. The germline V gene has CDR1 MNHEY and CDR2 SVGAGI. The CDR3 sequence is 15 residues long. CDR3 DNA sequence: TGTGCCAGCAGCTTCGGGACGGCGTACACCGGGGAGCTGTTTTTT. It codes for CASSFGTAYTGELFF.